One sample yielded the 26 T cell receptor beta chains listed below, sequenced in a study of blood T cell repertoires in COVID-19. Sequenced by immunoSEQ multiplex PCR; TCRdb stores in-frame clones only, minus some. The sample lists roughly 190,000 clones, roughly 86% occurring once. Input material: PBMCs or T cells enriched from blood (not recorded which). These receptors were obtained from a woman aged 40 to 50 in a cohort exposed to, infected with or recovered from COVID-19 (not recorded which).

This chain joins TRBV19 and TRBJ2-2, with no clear D. The CDR3 consists of 12 residues. Germline lookup yields CDR1 LNHDA and CDR2 SQIVND (reference sequence). Trimming removed 6 bases at V and 7 bases at J, with 9 bases between. CDR3 region: CASRIGGGELFF. The CDR3, as DNA: TGTGCCAGTAGGATCGGTGGCGGGGAGCTGTTTTTT.

This clone was seen a single time. The chain couples TRBV28 to TRBJ2-7; TRBD1 matches 9 bases. The J segment lost 7 bases and the V segment lost 6 bases, leaving 13 bases of the junction unmatched. CDR1 and CDR2 from the germline V gene are MDHEN and SYDVKM. The CDR3 sequence is 15 residues long. The CDR3 loop reads CASRDRDRVKWEQYF. The CDR3 DNA is TGTGCCAGCAGAGACCGGGACAGGGTGAAGTGGGAGCAGTACTTC.

V is TRBV29-1 and J is TRBJ1-1; TRBD1 matches at 7 bases. The CDR3 has 13 amino acids. Germline V CDR1 and CDR2: SQVTM, ANQGSEA. V shed 2 bases and J 2 bases; nucleotides not matched to a gene: 2. Written as DNA, the CDR3 is TGCAGCGTTGAAAGACAGGGAAACACTGAAGCTTTCTTT. It codes for CSVERQGNTEAFF.

The chain employs TRBV12-3 or TRBV12-4 and TRBJ2-7; a weak D match, TRBD2 (5 bases). With 3 bases removed from V and 4 bases from J, the gap between germline ends came to 10 bases. This CDR3 region has 13 residues. The CDR3 nucleotides are TGTGCCAGCAGTTTTGTTCGGGGATACGAGCAGTACTTC. Translating it yields CASSFVRGYEQYF.

The chain carries TRBV5-6 and TRBJ2-1; 9 bases fit TRBD1. This CDR3 is built from 15 residues. Per the germline V gene, CDR1 is SGHDT and CDR2 is YYEEEE. V lost 2 bases, J lost 7 bases, and 7 bases stayed unmatched. The DNA of the CDR3 is TGTGCCAGCAGCTTAACCGGGACAGGGAGGAATGAGCAGTTCTTC. This gives the protein CASSLTGTGRNEQFF.

V usage is TRBV27 and J usage is TRBJ2-3; 7 bases line up with TRBD2. Germline V CDR1 and CDR2: MNHEY, SMNVEV (reference sequence). The CDR3 sequence is 15 residues long. The V and J ends lost 8 bases and 3 bases, in that order; junction bases with no gene match: 11. This chain's CDR3 is CASGSGGGWTDTQYF. CDR3 bases: TGTGCCAGCGGGAGTGGGGGGGGTTGGACAGATACGCAGTATTTT.

This sequence joins TRBV2 and TRBJ2-3; D not resolved. Germline assignment: CDR1 SNHLY and CDR2 FYNNEI. The CDR3 is made up of 14 amino acids. V was trimmed by 4 bases and J by 4 bases, leaving 12 bases between them. DNA of the CDR3: TGTGCCAGCAGTGGTATTAAGCGTGCAGATACGCAGTATTTT. This gives the protein CASSGIKRADTQYF.

Only a few counts were recorded for this clone. V and J are TRBV6-4 and TRBJ2-2, with D hard to call. The CDR3 runs to 14 residues. Per germline, CDR1 MRHNA and CDR2 SNTAGT. V was cut by 0 bases and J by 3 bases, with 5 bases left in between. The CDR3 nucleotides read TGTGCCAGCAGTGACTCGACACACACCGGGGAGCTGTTTTTT. As protein: CASSDSTHTGELFF.

This chain uses TRBV7-8 with TRBJ1-5; 7 nucleotides align to TRBD1. Losses at the gene ends were 4 bases for V and 2 bases for J; bases not matched to a gene: 11. This CDR3 has 17 amino acids. Germline CDR1 is SGHVS and CDR2 is FQNEAQ. The CDR3: CASSSIPGQRRNQPQHF. As DNA, the CDR3 is TGTGCCAGCAGCTCAATCCCGGGACAGAGACGCAATCAGCCCCAGCATTTT.

This clone turned up a few times. The chain joins TRBV11-2 to TRBJ2-3; 8 nucleotides match TRBD1. With V trimmed by 1 base and J by 2 bases, 2 bases remained unmatched. The CDR3 consists of 15 residues. Germline CDR1 and CDR2: SGHAT and FQNNGV. This CDR3 reads CASSLGTGHTDTQYF. CDR3 bases: TGTGCCAGCAGCTTAGGGACAGGGCACACAGATACGCAGTATTTT.

The chain combines TRBV27 with TRBJ1-4, with TRBD1 identical over 7 bases. V was clipped by 6 bases and J by 7 bases; unmatched bases: 5. The CDR3 is made up of 13 amino acids. Germline loops: CDR1 MNHEY, CDR2 SMNVEV (reference sequence). CDR3 amino acids: CASRFQGGEKLFF. CDR3 nucleotides: TGTGCCAGCAGGTTCCAGGGGGGTGAAAAACTGTTTTTT.

V gene TRBV4-2 combines with J gene TRBJ1-1, with 7 bases lining up with TRBD1. Looked up from germline, CDR1 is LGHNA and CDR2 is YNFKEQ. The CDR3 has 17 amino acids. V dropped 3 bases and J dropped 2; count of bases not matched to a gene: 12. The DNA for the CDR3 is TGTGCCAGCAGCCACCCGTCAACCGGGACAGATAACACTGAAGCTTTCTTT. Translation gives CASSHPSTGTDNTEAFF.

This clone was observed once. J is TRBJ2-7 and V is TRBV13; D gene ambiguous. The CDR3 is 13 residues long. Trimming shortened V by 4 bases and J by 0 bases, and 7 bases separated the two germline ends. From germline, CDR1 is PRHDT and CDR2 FYEKMQ (reference sequence). CDR3 residues: CASSSEASYEQYF. In nucleotides, the CDR3 is TGTGCCAGCAGCTCTGAGGCCTCCTACGAGCAGTACTTC.

This clone was counted only a few times. This chain joins TRBV6-5 and TRBJ2-7; the D gene is possibly TRBD1 (5 bases). Trimming pared 0 bases from V and 3 bases from J, leaving 12 bases between. CDR1 and CDR2 (germline): MNHEY, SVGAGI. This CDR3 is built from 15 residues. DNA of the CDR3: TGTGCCAGCAGTTACTCCCAGGACAAGCTCTACGAGCAGTACTTC. The encoded protein is CASSYSQDKLYEQYF.

V gene TRBV5-6 combines with J gene TRBJ1-5; weak D call: TRBD1 (5 bases). Trimming took 4 bases from V and 3 from J, leaving 23 bases between them. Per the germline V gene, CDR1 is SGHDT and CDR2 is YYEEEE. The CDR3 extends over 18 amino acids. The CDR3 DNA reads TGTGCCAGCAGCCGGGCCGGGGGTAGATTAGGTGCCAATCAGCCCCAGCATTTT. This sequence encodes CASSRAGGRLGANQPQHF.

This clone was seen only once. V is TRBV3-1 (or the pseudogene TRBV3-2) and J is TRBJ1-1, with 8 bases fitting TRBD1. V shed 4 bases, J shed 1 base, and the junction held 2 bases outside the gene matches. The germline V gene has CDR1 LGHDT and CDR2 YNNKEL (reference sequence). CDR3 length equals 14 residues. The CDR3 region is CASSLGQANTEAFF. In DNA form, the CDR3 reads TGTGCCAGCAGCCTGGGACAGGCGAACACTGAAGCTTTCTTT.

The CDR3 spells CASSQDSGSGNTIYF. The CDR3 nucleotides read TGCGCCAGCAGCCAAGATTCAGGGTCTGGAAACACCATATATTTT. V usage is TRBV4-1 and J usage is TRBJ1-3; D perhaps matches TRBD1 (5 bases). This CDR3 is built from 15 residues. V dropped 0 bases and J dropped 1 base, with 7 bases sitting between them. CDR1 and CDR2 from the germline V gene are MGHRA and YSYEKL.

This clone has only one observation. V gene TRBV7-9 combines with J gene TRBJ1-3, with D unclear. Trimming removed 5 bases from V and 0 bases from J, with 8 bases in between. This CDR3 region has 14 residues. Germline-derived CDR1 and CDR2 are SEHNR and FQNEAQ (reference sequence). The CDR3 nucleotides read TGTGCCAGCAGCGCAACGGGCTCTGGAAACACCATATATTTT. Amino acid sequence: CASSATGSGNTIYF.

The chain has TRBV19 and TRBJ1-2, with a tentative D call TRBD1 (6 bases). The CDR3 has 14 amino acids. The germline V gene has CDR1 LNHDA and CDR2 SQIVND (reference sequence). Trimming took 1 base from V and 7 from J, leaving 13 bases between them. The CDR3 nucleotides are TGTGCCAGTAGTATAGCACCAGGGGAGAGTGGCTACACCTTC. Translating gives CASSIAPGESGYTF.

V is TRBV4-2 and J is TRBJ2-5, with 13 bases lining up with TRBD2. CDR1 is LGHNA, CDR2 YNFKEQ, per germline. The V gene end was trimmed by 4 bases and the J gene end by 2 bases; junction bases not matched to a gene: 4. The CDR3 has 16 amino acids. The CDR3 loop is CASSRGLAGLQETQYF. CDR3 sequence (DNA): TGTGCCAGCAGCCGGGGACTAGCGGGGCTTCAAGAGACCCAGTACTTC.

CDR3: CASSFLGGNTEAFF. CDR3 in DNA: TGTGCCAGCAGTTTTCTAGGGGGAAATACTGAAGCTTTCTTT. The chain links TRBV27 to TRBJ1-1; a weak D match, TRBD1 (6 bases). Germline CDR1 is MNHEY and CDR2 is SMNVEV (reference sequence). The CDR3 length is 14 residues. V was cut by 3 bases and J by 5 bases, with 13 bases left in between.

The chain links TRBV4-2 to TRBJ1-3; TRBD1 agrees at 9 bases. Germline assignment: CDR1 LGHNA and CDR2 YNFKEQ. V lost 1 base, J lost 3 bases, and 7 bases stayed unmatched. This CDR3 is built from 17 residues. CDR3 bases: TGTGCCAGCAGCCAAGTCCGGGACAGGGAGTTTGGAAACACCATATATTTT. Translation gives CASSQVRDREFGNTIYF.

The table lists this clone with a count of one. The V and J genes are TRBV9 and TRBJ2-2, with 11 bases fitting TRBD2. Losses at the gene ends were 3 bases for V and 0 bases for J; bases not matched to a gene: 4. The CDR3 spans 17 residues. Germline lookup yields CDR1 SGDLS and CDR2 YYNGEE. The CDR3 is CASSDPGLAANTGELFF. The CDR3 bases are TGTGCCAGCAGCGACCCGGGACTAGCGGCGAACACCGGGGAGCTGTTTTTT.

The V and J genes are TRBV5-6 and TRBJ2-7, with a possible D match to TRBD1 (5 bases). The CDR3 totals 13 residues. Germline CDR1 and CDR2: SGHDT and YYEEEE. Trimming took off 4 bases at V and 7 bases at J, with 15 bases between the two ends. Written as DNA, the CDR3 is TGTGCCAGCAGCCCTAGATTAAAGGGGGAGCAGTACTTC. Protein: CASSPRLKGEQYF.

This sequence joins TRBV29-1 and TRBJ2-7; TRBD1 aligns across 9 bases. The V segment lost 6 bases and the J segment 3 bases; nucleotides outside the gene matches: 9. This CDR3 has 14 residues. CDR1 is SQVTM and CDR2 is ANQGSEA in the germline V gene. The CDR3 is CSVVYRDRVYEQYF. For the CDR3, the DNA is TGCAGCGTCGTTTACCGGGACAGGGTCTACGAGCAGTACTTC.

This clone was counted a few times. CDR3 amino acids: CASSVDGQHEAFF. The CDR3 coding sequence is TGTGCCAGCAGCGTAGACGGACAGCATGAAGCTTTCTTT. The J gene is TRBJ1-1, the V gene TRBV9; possibly TRBD1 for D (6 bases). The CDR3 is 13 residues long. In germline, CDR1 is SGDLS, CDR2 YYNGEE. Trimming pared 0 bases from V and 7 bases from J, leaving 10 bases between.